This entry is about one TCR beta chain. Its antigen is as yet unknown. Looked up from germline, CDR1 is SGHDN and CDR2 is FVKESK. The CDR3 runs to 14 residues. V dropped 0 bases and J dropped 1 base, with 6 bases sitting between them. The table came from immunoSEQ multiplex PCR; TCRdb's copy has only in-frame clones and leaves some out. The sample lists tens of thousands of clones; over 75% were seen once. This entry comes from a study of T cell responses to AZD1222 COVID-19 vaccine. Study results and caveats: A mostly white British donor set with more females was recruited, and clonal diversity was possibly underestimated. CD4 TCRs linked to vaccination spanned spike, dominating at 160-218 and 743-854. Spike-specific TCRs gained breadth and depth after people received two AZD1222 doses.

The clonotype originates from an adult in good health. This material consisted of peripheral blood, taken on day 0 of AZD1222 vaccination. The V and J genes are TRBV14 and TRBJ1-2; D is undetermined. In DNA form, the CDR3 reads TGTGCCAGCAGCCAAGAGGCAGATAACTATGGCTACACCTTC. Its translation is CASSQEADNYGYTF.